This T cell receptor (beta chain) was obtained from a study of blood T cell repertoires in COVID-19. Study as a whole: The analysed material was cDNA or gDNA that came from T cells, B-cell-depleted T cells, or PBMCs.

This CDR3 is built from 15 residues. Germline CDR1 reads SGDLS; CDR2 reads YYNGEE. The V and J ends lost 4 bases and 3 bases, in that order; junction bases with no gene match: 9. This clone was observed once. Authors' analysis steps: From reference gene primer amplification, estimates of nucleated cell counts were derived. Generated by immunoSEQ multiplex PCR, the TCRdb table keeps only in-frame clones and is missing some. That table gives V, J and clone size, and the DNA gave D and trimming. The sample shows approximately 230,000 clones, roughly 85% of them seen only once. Sequencing was performed on peripheral blood. The rearrangement links TRBV9 to TRBJ1-1, with 7 nucleotides matching TRBD1. The source of this sequence is a man younger than 40 who had recovered from COVID-19. CDR3 amino acids: CASSPFNTGDTEAFF. The CDR3, as DNA: TGTGCCAGCAGCCCATTCAATACAGGGGACACTGAAGCTTTCTTT.